What follows is one T cell receptor beta chain and its context. In this sample, this clonotype turned up many times. Its antigen specificity is not known. No much larger clone exists at a distance of one base, and base qualities are not known. The library was made by PCR. Sequencing was performed on an Illumina HiSeq 2500. To normalize quantification of the TCRbeta repertoire, the TCR libraries were built with molecular barcoding that relied on unique molecular identifiers. Using fastp trimming at Q25 and MiXCR clonotype assembly, TCRdb reanalyzed the public sequencing data and kept in-frame beta chains. Merged by CDR3 protein, the rows form single entries marked with the most common genes and DNA. This sample is represented by fewer than 120,000 distinct CDR3 sequences; 9% to 12% of them were singletons. In total, the top ten clones hold 8% of the sample. This sample was taken from a study of T-cell reconstitution after alpha-beta-depleted transplantation in children (dated by TCRdb to the mid-2010s). Background for the entire study: Using TCR repertoire profiling, the study followed T-cell immune reconstitution in a quantitative way in children after TCRalphabeta/CD19-depleted allogeneic hematopoietic cell transplantation.

V loses 2 bases, J loses 2 bases, and the germline ends lie 5 bases apart. The CDR3 starts with the cysteine, ends with the phenylalanine, and has 13 residues. The only DNA kept is the CDR3, 39 bases in frame from the first base. CDR1 SGHRS and CDR2 YFSETQ were looked up in the germline V gene. This receptor was identified in a human donor who donated a stem cell graft to a child with acute lymphoblastic leukemia. The chain couples TRBV5-1 to TRBJ2-1, with no confidently assigned D gene. The specimen was PBMCs from the stem cell graft donor, collected from the stem cell graft. At the DNA level, the sequence is TGCGCCAGCAGCTTAAACGCCTACAATGAGCAGTTCTTC. The translation is CASSLNAYNEQFF.